This T cell receptor beta chain was found in a study of human T cells and chemical hapten exposure. A remark on this clonotype: As yet, its antigen is unknown.

Time point of the sample: healthy volunteer bleed at 2 weeks. Total RNA was isolated from unfractionated whole blood. A single record per CDR3 protein comes from TCRdb applying MiXCR to the RACE reads. Of around 31,000 distinct CDR3 sequences listed, about 7.2% are singletons. CDR3 length equals 14 residues. With 2 bases removed from V and 4 bases from J, the gap between germline ends came to 9 bases. Notes on the study in general: TCRs exceeding 1 in 1000 frequency stayed unchanged with DPC sensitization.

Sequences were obtained from whole blood. The clonotype originates from a human donor in good health. Some clones in this sample may be carry-over from other donors' samples. The chain joins TRBV12-3 or TRBV12-4 to TRBJ1-5; D is undetermined. Here the CDR3 reads CASSLSAENQPQHF. The CDR3 DNA is TGTGCCAGCAGTTTAAGTGCAGAGAATCAGCCCCAGCATTTT.